This TCR beta chain appears in the sequencing data of a study of T cell responses to AZD1222 COVID-19 vaccine. Here immunoSEQ multiplex PCR was the method, and the copy in TCRdb shows in-frame clones only, minus some. The sample consists of about 75,000 clones, around 88% of them appearing once. Germline values: CDR1 MDHEN, CDR2 SYDVKM. Trimming left V 6 bases short and J 3 bases short, with 9 bases between. The CDR3 extends over 12 amino acids. This sequence originates from an adult who received the MenACWY meningococcal vaccine as a control. The chain is built from TRBV28 and TRBJ2-7; D not certain. Sequenced here: peripheral blood, sampled 28 days after the second dose of the MenACWY control vaccine. For the CDR3, the DNA is TGTGCCAGCAGACTAAGGGACTACGAGCAGTACTTC. This gives the protein CASRLRDYEQYF.